These 25 T cell receptor beta chains came from one sample sequenced in a study of blood T cell repertoires in COVID-19. Repertoires were generated with immunoSEQ multiplex PCR, while TCRdb's copy carries only in-frame clones and drops some. This table holds about 320,000 clones, 85% found once. The specimen was PBMCs or T cells enriched from blood (not recorded which). All receptors come from a woman in her thirties who had been exposed to COVID-19.

The chain carries TRBV5-1 and TRBJ1-3, with a tentative D call TRBD1 (5 bases). V was clipped by 3 bases and J by 1 base, with 11 bases between them. Germline values: CDR1 SGHRS, CDR2 YFSETQ. The CDR3 length is 15 residues. CDR3 bases: TGCGCCAGCAGCTCCGCCAGGGAATCTGGAAACACCATATATTTT. Encoded protein: CASSSARESGNTIYF.

This clone has more than one count but fewer than ten. CDR3 nucleotides: TGTGCCAGCAGATATACAGGGGAAGAAGGCTATGGCTACACCTTC. This encodes CASRYTGEEGYGYTF. This rearrangement joins TRBV5-4 to TRBJ1-2; 7 nucleotides agree with TRBD1. This CDR3 comprises 15 residues. From germline, CDR1 is SGHNT and CDR2 YYREEE (reference sequence). V lost 5 bases and J lost 4; bases outside the gene matches: 11.

The chain joins TRBV28 to TRBJ2-5, with a possible D match to TRBD1 (5 bases). CDR1 is MDHEN, CDR2 SYDVKM, per germline. CDR3 size: 14 residues. Trimming left V 6 bases short and J 4 bases short, with 15 bases between. The CDR3 sequence: CASRRQSTSETQYF. CDR3 DNA: TGTGCCAGCAGGAGACAGTCGACGTCAGAGACCCAGTACTTC.

This clone appeared once. This chain connects TRBV5-1 to TRBJ2-7; TRBD2 matches 7 bases. Germline V gene sequence: CDR1 SGHRS, CDR2 YFSETQ. V was pared by 4 bases and J by 4 bases, with 11 bases of the junction left unmatched. The CDR3 spans 15 residues. Here the CDR3 reads CASSLLEAGDYEQYF. The CDR3 nucleotides are TGCGCCAGCAGCCTTCTTGAGGCGGGAGATTACGAGCAGTACTTC.

The chain links TRBV7-6 to TRBJ1-4; 11 nucleotides match TRBD1. The CDR3 contains 15 residues. Germline CDR1 and CDR2: SGHVS and FNYEAQ. Unmatched junction bases numbered 5, after V lost 5 bases and J lost 6 bases. In nucleotides, the CDR3 is TGTGCCAGCAGCCCAGGGACAGGGGGTCATGAAAAACTGTTTTTT. Its protein product is CASSPGTGGHEKLFF.

This chain joins TRBV6-2 or TRBV6-3 and TRBJ1-2; unclear D gene. CDR3 length: 14 residues. Between the trimmed V and J ends, which lost 0 bases and 6 bases, there was a span of 11 bases. Germline CDR1 MNHEY, CDR2 SVGEGT. The CDR3 reads CASSYSKPVNGYTF. CDR3 nucleotide sequence: TGTGCCAGCAGTTACTCGAAGCCCGTTAATGGCTACACCTTC.

The J gene is TRBJ1-1, the V gene TRBV28; 8 nucleotides line up with TRBD1. Trimming took 4 bases from V and 6 from J; bases not matched to a gene: 4. The germline V gene has CDR1 MDHEN and CDR2 SYDVKM. The CDR3 sequence is 13 residues long. The CDR3 is CASSSGQGAEAFF. CDR3 bases: TGTGCCAGCAGTTCCGGACAGGGCGCTGAAGCTTTCTTT.

The V and J genes are TRBV30 and TRBJ2-1; 8 nucleotides align to TRBD2. V gave up 0 bases and J gave up 7 bases; unmatched junction bases: 11. This CDR3 has 16 amino acids. The germline CDR1 and CDR2 sequences are GTSNPN and SVGIG (reference sequence). The CDR3 nucleotides read TGTGCCTGGAGTGTAGTTCGGCGGGGGGCGCGGAATGAGCAGTTCTTC. Amino acids: CAWSVVRRGARNEQFF.

The J gene is TRBJ2-7, the V gene TRBV18, with 9 bases aligning to TRBD1. This CDR3 has 14 amino acids. Germline trimming cut 4 bases from V and 3 bases from J; bases unmatched to any gene: 4. Germline V gene lookup returns CDR1 KGHSH and CDR2 LQKENI. The CDR3 DNA is TGTGCCAGCTCACGGCTGGGACAGGGCTACGAGCAGTACTTC. Its protein is CASSRLGQGYEQYF.

The chain employs TRBV28 and TRBJ2-1; TRBD1 aligns across 9 bases. V was pared by 6 bases and J by 11 bases, with 8 bases of the junction left unmatched. The CDR3 sequence is 13 residues long. CDR1 is MDHEN and CDR2 is SYDVKM in the germline V gene. The CDR3 sequence is CASSPPDRGKQFF. The CDR3 nucleotides are TGTGCCAGCAGCCCCCCGGACAGGGGTAAGCAGTTCTTC. Full variable domain (outside the CDR3, taken from reference TRBV28 and TRBJ2-1): DVKVTQSSRYLVKRTGEKVFLECVQDMDHENMFWYRQDPGLGLRLIYFSYDVKMKEKGDIPEGYSVSREKKERFSLILESASTNQTSMYLCASSPPDRGKQFFGPGTRLTVL.

CDR3 DNA: TGTGCCAGCCGGACACCCGGGCAAGGGGAGAACACTGAAGCTTTCTTT. Its protein is CASRTPGQGENTEAFF. The chain is built from TRBV28 and TRBJ1-1; tentative D call: TRBD1 (5 bases). Trimming left V 8 bases short and J 1 base short, with 20 bases between. The length of the CDR3 is 16 residues. In germline, CDR1 is MDHEN, CDR2 SYDVKM.

The chain uses TRBV19 and TRBJ2-3; tentative D call: TRBD1 (6 bases). Germline V gives CDR1 LNHDA, CDR2 SQIVND (reference sequence). There are 13 residues in the CDR3. Deletions cut 8 bases from V and 4 bases from J, with 13 bases between. Here the CDR3 DNA reads TGTGCCAGTTCAACAGGGCTCGCAGATACGCAGTATTTT. Amino acid sequence: CASSTGLADTQYF.

The chain joins TRBV10-3 to TRBJ2-3; TRBD2 agrees at 8 bases. The ends lost 10 bases at V and 6 bases at J; junction bases unmatched: 9. The CDR3 is made up of 13 amino acids. Germline V gene data show CDR1 as ENHRY and CDR2 as SYGVKD. CDR3 DNA sequence: TGTGCCACCTGCCTGCGGGGGGTCGATACGCAGTATTTT. Translating gives CATCLRGVDTQYF.

The chain links TRBV7-2 to TRBJ2-7; D gene uncertain. The CDR3 runs to 16 residues. The germline CDR1 and CDR2 sequences are SGHTA and FQGNSA. V was trimmed by 1 base and J by 0 bases, leaving 13 bases between them. For the CDR3, the DNA is TGTGCCAGCAGCTTAGATTTTCACGTTAGCTCCTACGAGCAGTACTTC. Its translation is CASSLDFHVSSYEQYF.

The J gene is TRBJ1-2, the V gene TRBV24-1; a weak D match, TRBD1 (5 bases). This CDR3 is built from 13 residues. Trimming cost V 8 bases and J 6 bases, with 15 bases left between them. The germline CDR1 and CDR2 sequences are KGHDR and SFDVKD. CDR3 coding DNA: TGTGCCACCAAACCAACAGGCTTTGATGGCTACACCTTC. Amino acid sequence: CATKPTGFDGYTF.

V usage is TRBV6-5 and J usage is TRBJ1-1; D might be TRBD1 (6 bases). Germline CDR1 and CDR2: MNHEY and SVGAGI. Trimming pared 11 bases from V and 4 bases from J, leaving 17 bases between. The CDR3 sequence is 13 residues long. The DNA of the CDR3 is TGTGCCTTACACAGGGACCTGAGCACTGAAGCTTTCTTT. Encoded protein: CALHRDLSTEAFF.

The chain joins TRBV11-2 to TRBJ1-1; 10 bases agree with TRBD1. The J segment lost 4 bases and the V segment lost 5 bases, leaving 16 bases of the junction unmatched. The germline gives CDR1 SGHAT, CDR2 FQNNGV. The CDR3 runs to 18 residues. In DNA form, the CDR3 reads TGTGCCAGCAGCCCACGTGGGACAGGGGCGTGGGGGGTCACTGAAGCTTTCTTT. Translated: CASSPRGTGAWGVTEAFF.

This chain joins TRBV28 and TRBJ1-2, with TRBD1 matching over 8 bases. The CDR3 runs to 17 residues. Germline V CDR1 and CDR2: MDHEN, SYDVKM. Trimming cost V 5 bases and J 4 bases; bases outside gene matches: 15. The DNA of the CDR3 is TGTGCCAGCAGTCCTCCCAGCGCAGGGGGCGCGGGCTATGGCTACACCTTC. Translated, it gives CASSPPSAGGAGYGYTF.

This chain joins TRBV6-1 and TRBJ2-7, with a possible D match to TRBD2 (5 bases). The CDR3 covers 20 residues. The germline V and J ends were trimmed by 4 bases and 0 bases, with 28 bases remaining between them. The germline V gene has CDR1 MNHNS and CDR2 SASEGT. CDR3 nucleotide sequence: TGTGCCAGCAGTGCCCAAAGCCATAAAGGGCGGACTTCATACTCCTACGAGCAGTACTTC. Translation gives CASSAQSHKGRTSYSYEQYF.

The chain joins TRBV5-6 to TRBJ1-1, with TRBD1 matching over 8 bases. Losses at the gene ends were 0 bases for V and 8 bases for J; bases not matched to a gene: 15. The CDR3 has 17 residues. Looked up from germline, CDR1 is SGHDT and CDR2 is YYEEEE. CDR3 bases: TGTGCCAGCAGCTTGGAGCTGCTCAGGGACAGGCGAGAAGAAGCTTTCTTT. Translation gives CASSLELLRDRREEAFF.

This chain uses TRBV7-3 with TRBJ2-7; perhaps TRBD2 as D (6 bases). The CDR3 runs 15 residues. V was cut by 6 bases and J by 1 base, with 16 bases left in between. CDR1 and CDR2 (germline): SGHTA, FQGTGA. The CDR3 sequence is CASSPGSGTSYEQYF. Here the CDR3 DNA reads TGTGCCAGCAGTCCAGGGTCTGGGACTTCCTACGAGCAGTACTTC.

CDR3 region: CASSLGRLAGGETQYF. The CDR3 DNA reads as TGTGCCAGCAGTTTAGGACGACTAGCGGGAGGAGAGACCCAGTACTTC. V and J are TRBV27 and TRBJ2-5; 13 nucleotides agree with TRBD2. CDR3 length: 16 amino acids. Trimming removed 2 bases from V and 4 bases from J; junction bases left unmatched: 4. CDR1 is MNHEY and CDR2 is SMNVEV in the germline V gene (reference sequence).

The chain uses TRBV5-6 and TRBJ2-1; the match to TRBD1 covers 9 bases. The trim removed 4 bases at V and 4 bases at J, leaving 12 bases unmatched. The CDR3 extends over 17 amino acids. Germline V gene data show CDR1 as SGHDT and CDR2 as YYEEEE. The CDR3 region has the DNA TGTGCCAGCAGCCTTCCTTTGGGACAGGGTATATACAATGAGCAGTTCTTC. Its translation: CASSLPLGQGIYNEQFF. Full variable domain (outside the CDR3, taken from reference TRBV5-6 and TRBJ2-1): DAGVTQSPTHLIKTRGQQVTLRCSPKSGHDTVSWYQQALGQGPQFIFQYYEEEERQRGNFPDRFSGHQFPNYSSELNVNALLLGDSALYLCASSLPLGQGIYNEQFFGPGTRLTVL.

The V gene is TRBV5-1, the J gene TRBJ2-7; D perhaps matches TRBD1 (6 bases). Trimming removed 2 bases from V and 4 bases from J, with 13 bases in between. The V gene's germline CDR1 is SGHRS and CDR2 YFSETQ. CDR3 length equals 14 residues. This CDR3 is CASSFHRVGYEQYF. For the CDR3, the DNA is TGCGCCAGCAGCTTCCACAGGGTCGGGTACGAGCAGTACTTC.

CDR3 protein: CASSLVAGGHEQYF. In nucleotides, the CDR3 is TGTGCCAGCAGCCTCGTAGCGGGAGGTCACGAGCAGTACTTC. This chain connects TRBV7-6 to TRBJ2-7; 10 bases align to TRBD2. CDR1 and CDR2 (germline): SGHVS, FNYEAQ. Germline trimming cut 5 bases from V and 5 bases from J; bases unmatched to any gene: 6. This CDR3 is built from 14 residues.